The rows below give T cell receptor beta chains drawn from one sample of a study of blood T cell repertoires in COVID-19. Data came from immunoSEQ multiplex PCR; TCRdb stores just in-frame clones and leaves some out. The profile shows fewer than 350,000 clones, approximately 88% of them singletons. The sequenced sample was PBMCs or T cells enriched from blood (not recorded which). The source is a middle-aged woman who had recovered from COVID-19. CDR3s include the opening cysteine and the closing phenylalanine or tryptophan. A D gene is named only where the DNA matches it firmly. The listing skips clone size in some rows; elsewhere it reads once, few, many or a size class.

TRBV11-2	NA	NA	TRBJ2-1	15	TGTGCCAGCAGCTTATCTGGCGGGAATCTTAATGAGCAGTTCTTC	CASSLSGGNLNEQFF
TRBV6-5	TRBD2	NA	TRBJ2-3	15	TGTGCCAGCAGGGGACTAGCGGGAGGGTTAGATACGCAGTATTTT	CASRGLAGGLDTQYF
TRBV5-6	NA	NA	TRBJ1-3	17	TGTGCCAGCAGCTTGATCATCTCGTCGGGGTCTGGAAACACCATATATTTT	CASSLIISSGSGNTIYF
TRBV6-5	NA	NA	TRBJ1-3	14	TGTGCCAGCAGACTCGGGAACTCTGGAAACACCATATATTTT	CASRLGNSGNTIYF
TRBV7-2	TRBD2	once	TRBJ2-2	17	TGTGCCAGCAGCTTAGCGCGATCTAGCGGTAACACCGGGGAGCTGTTTTTT	CASSLARSSGNTGELFF
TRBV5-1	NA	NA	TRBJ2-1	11	TGCGCCAGCAGCTTGCAGGGAGAGCAGTTCTTC	CASSLQGEQFF
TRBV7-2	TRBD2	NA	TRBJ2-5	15	TGTGCCAGCAGCTTACGGACTAGAACTCAAGAGACCCAGTACTTC	CASSLRTRTQETQYF
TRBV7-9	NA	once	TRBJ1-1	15	TGTGCCAGCAGCTTATTATCCGGGAGGGACACTGAAGCTTTCTTT	CASSLLSGRDTEAFF
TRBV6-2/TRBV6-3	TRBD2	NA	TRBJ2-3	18	TGTGCCAGCAGTTTCCTAGCGGGACGACGAACTGGCACAGATACGCAGTATTTT	CASSFLAGRRTGTDTQYF
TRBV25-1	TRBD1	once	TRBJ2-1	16	TGTGCCAGCAGTGACCCTACAGGGGGCGCCTACAATGAGCAGTTCTTC	CASSDPTGGAYNEQFF
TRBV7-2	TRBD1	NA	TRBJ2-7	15	TGTGCCAGCAGCTTGTATGGGACAGAGCCTTTGGAGCAGTACTTC	CASSLYGTEPLEQYF
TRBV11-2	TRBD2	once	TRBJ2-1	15	TGTGCCAGCAGGATTATAGCGGGAGGGGGAAATGAGCAGTTCTTC	CASRIIAGGGNEQFF
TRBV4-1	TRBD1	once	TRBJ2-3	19	TGCGCCAGCAGCCGAGCGTTTGGGACAGGGGTAAAAGGCCCAGATACGCAGTATTTT	CASSRAFGTGVKGPDTQYF
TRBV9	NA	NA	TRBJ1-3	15	TGTGCCAGCAGCGTAGACCACAGCTCTGGAAACACCATATATTTT	CASSVDHSSGNTIYF
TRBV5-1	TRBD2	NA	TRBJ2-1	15	TGCGCCAGCAGCACGAGCGGGGGGGCCTACAATGAGCAGTTCTTC	CASSTSGGAYNEQFF
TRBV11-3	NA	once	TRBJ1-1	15	TGTGCCAGCAGCTTAGAGGGTACAGGTGGCACTGAAGCTTTCTTT	CASSLEGTGGTEAFF
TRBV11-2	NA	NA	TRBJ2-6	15	TGTGCCAGCAGCTTTGAGCTCTCTGGGGCCAACGTCCTGACTTTC	CASSFELSGANVLTF
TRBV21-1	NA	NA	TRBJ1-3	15	TGTGCCAGCAGCCTCCCTAAACGCTCTGGAAACACCATATATTTT	CASSLPKRSGNTIYF
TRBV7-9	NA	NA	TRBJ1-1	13	TGTGCCAGCCGGACGGGGGGGAGAACTGAAGCTTTCTTT	CASRTGGRTEAFF
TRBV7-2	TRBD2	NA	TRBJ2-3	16	TGTGCCAGCAGCTTAGGCCTAGCGGGGGGCGGAGATACGCAGTATTTT	CASSLGLAGGGDTQYF
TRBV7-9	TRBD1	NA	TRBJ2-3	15	TGTGCCAGCAGCCCCAGACAGGGTATGGGAGATACGCAGTATTTT	CASSPRQGMGDTQYF
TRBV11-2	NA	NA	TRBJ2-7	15	TGTGCCAGCAGCTTAGACGGGAGCACAAATTACGAGCAGTACTTC	CASSLDGSTNYEQYF
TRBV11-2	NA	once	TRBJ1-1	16	TGTGCCAGCAGCCCGTACTCCTACCAGGTCGACACTGAAGCTTTCTTT	CASSPYSYQVDTEAFF
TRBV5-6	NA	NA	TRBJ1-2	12	TGTGCCAGCAGCACAGGCGGACACAGCTACACCTTC	CASSTGGHSYTF
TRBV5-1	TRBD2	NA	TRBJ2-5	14	TGCGCCAGCAGCTTGACTAGCGGGGGAGAGACCCAGTACTTC	CASSLTSGGETQYF
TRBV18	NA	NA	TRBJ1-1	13	TGTGCCAGCTCAGATCAGCGGAACACTGAAGCTTTCTTT	CASSDQRNTEAFF
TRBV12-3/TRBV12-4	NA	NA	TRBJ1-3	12	TGTGCCAGCAGTTTGACAGTAAACACCATATATTTT	CASSLTVNTIYF
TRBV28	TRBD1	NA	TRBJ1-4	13	TGTGCCAGCTTACAGGGGGCGGAAGAAAAACTGTTTTTT	CASLQGAEEKLFF
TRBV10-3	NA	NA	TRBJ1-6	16	TGTGCCATCAGTGAGTCCAATATGGACGGGGGTTCACCCCTCCACTTT	CAISESNMDGGSPLHF
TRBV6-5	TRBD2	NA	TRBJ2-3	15	TGTGCCAGCAGTTACGCGGGGGGGCCCGTAGATACGCAGTATTTT	CASSYAGGPVDTQYF
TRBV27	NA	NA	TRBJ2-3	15	TGTGCCAGCAGTTTATTCTTCAGAAACACAGATACGCAGTATTTT	CASSLFFRNTDTQYF
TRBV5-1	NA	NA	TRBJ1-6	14	TGCGCCAGCAGCTCCCCAGGGTTCGATTCACCCCTCCACTTT	CASSSPGFDSPLHF
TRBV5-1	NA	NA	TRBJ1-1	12	TGCGCCAGCAGCTTGGCCGGGAACGTGAGATTCTGG	CASSLAGNVRFW
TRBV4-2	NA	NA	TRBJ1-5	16	TGTGCCAGCAGCCATCACGGCCCTCAGGGGTACCAGCCCCAGCATTTT	CASSHHGPQGYQPQHF
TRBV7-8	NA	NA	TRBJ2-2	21	TGTGCCAGCAGCACCTGGACAGGGAAAGATAGCGCGGGAGTTCTTACCGGGGAGCTGTTTTTT	CASSTWTGKDSAGVLTGELFF
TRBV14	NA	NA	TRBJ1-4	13	TGTGCCAGCAGCCAAGAGGTTAGGACACAACTGTTTTTT	CASSQEVRTQLFF